A selection of T cell receptor beta chains follows, all from one sample in a study of CD8 T cells in ankylosing spondylitis. TCRdb used MiXCR to reprocess the 5' RACE reads, holding one entry per CDR3 protein. The table includes some 200,000 distinct CDR3 sequences, roughly 25% detected once. The sequenced material came from blood, either unsorted or a sorted T cell fraction (not recorded which). These receptors were taken from a male donor with ankylosing spondylitis or in good health (not recorded which). CDR3s include the opening cysteine and the closing phenylalanine or tryptophan. The D gene is left open where the match is weak. Clone size is stated in some rows and not others, as once, few, many or a class when expanded.

>NA|TRBJ2-7|NA|TRBV6-2/TRBV6-3
TGTGCCAGCAGTTACTCGAAGACAACGGCTAGCTCCTACGAGCAGTACTTC
CASSYSKTTASSYEQYF
>NA|TRBJ2-3|NA|TRBV9
TGTGCCAGCAGCGTCGACCCGGCGGGTGGGGCAGATACGCAGTATTTT
CASSVDPAGGADTQYF
>NA|TRBJ2-1|NA|TRBV20-1
TGCAGTGCGGATCGCGATGTAGGCAATGAGCAGTTCTTC
CSADRDVGNEQFF
>NA|TRBJ2-3|NA|TRBV5-1
TGCGCCAGCAGCTTGATTACTGGCACAGATACGCAATATTTT
CASSLITGTDTQYF
>TRBD1|TRBJ1-5|many|TRBV7-2
TGTGCCAGCAGCACCTCGGACAGGGGGGATCAGCCCCAGCATTTT
CASSTSDRGDQPQHF
>NA|TRBJ1-1|many|TRBV20-1
TGCAGTGCTAGCCTCCGGGGTGAAGCTTTCTTT
CSASLRGEAFF
>TRBD1|TRBJ2-1|many|TRBV29-1
TGCAGCGTTGTGGACAGGGGGAGGAACAATGAGCAGTTCTTC
CSVVDRGRNNEQFF
>NA|TRBJ1-4|many|TRBV25-1
TGTGCCAGCAGTGAAGTGGGCGGGAATGAAAAACTGTTTTTT
CASSEVGGNEKLFF
>NA|TRBJ2-1|few|TRBV11-3
TGTGCCAGCAGCTTAGTCGGGGCCTCCTACAATGAGCAGTTCTTC
CASSLVGASYNEQFF
>TRBD1|TRBJ2-2|many|TRBV7-3
TGTGCCAGCAGCCCGGACAGGACCACCGGGGAGCTGTTTTTT
CASSPDRTTGELFF
>NA|TRBJ2-5|NA|TRBV20-1
TGCAGTGCTAGACAACGGGACAAATTCTTCCAAGAGACCCAGTACTTC
CSARQRDKFFQETQYF
>TRBD2|TRBJ2-7|NA|TRBV29-1
TGCAGCGTTGTTCTAGCGGCCGAGCAGTACTTC
CSVVLAAEQYF